Below are 24 T cell receptor beta chains sequenced from a single sample in a study of HIV-infected patients and healthy controls. Reverse transcription used roughly 480 ng RNA and constant-region primers for alpha and beta. Alpha and beta chain libraries were made separately by chain-specific third strand synthesis with multiplexing indices. Each CDR3 protein is one row after TCRdb ran MiXCR on the 5' RACE reads. The table includes 11,000 or so distinct CDR3 sequences, 5.1% detected once. Whole blood was used without fractionation, so all unsorted peripheral T cells were included. Sequencing input: blood. These receptors originate from an adult in good health.

This clonotype was seen repeatedly, ten times or more. J is TRBJ2-3 and V is TRBV5-1; 8 nucleotides align to TRBD1. The CDR3 consists of 16 residues. In germline, CDR1 is SGHRS, CDR2 YFSETQ. Trimming at V came to 0 bases and at J to 5 bases, leaving 8 bases not matched to a gene. In nucleotides, the CDR3 is TGCGCCAGCAGCTTGGCGGCAGGGGGCCTTGGAGATACGCAGTATTTT. Its translation is CASSLAAGGLGDTQYF.

This clonotype is judged medium-sized. V usage is TRBV12-3 or TRBV12-4 and J usage is TRBJ2-1; no clear D gene. CDR3 length equals 14 residues. Trimming removed 3 bases from V and 8 bases from J, with 14 bases in between. The CDR3 here is CASSFDRLIDEQFF. DNA of the CDR3: TGTGCCAGCAGTTTCGATCGATTGATCGATGAGCAGTTCTTC.

Within the sample, this clonotype is medium-sized. The rearrangement uses TRBV20-1 and TRBJ1-5; D remains ambiguous. Germline V gene data show CDR1 as DFQATT and CDR2 as SNEGSKA (reference sequence). With 5 bases removed from V and 7 bases from J, the gap between germline ends came to 12 bases. The CDR3 spans 12 residues. Here the CDR3 DNA reads TGCAGTGCTGTGGGAATTGGGCAGCCCCAGCATTTT. It translates to CSAVGIGQPQHF.

This clonotype appeared many times. The chain combines TRBV6-6 with TRBJ1-4; tentative D call: TRBD1 (6 bases). The CDR3 covers 14 residues. V lost 5 bases and J 5 bases, leaving 12 bases between the germline ends. Germline lookup yields CDR1 MNHNY and CDR2 SVGAGI (reference sequence). CDR3: CASSPDRRNEKLFF. CDR3 in DNA: TGTGCCAGCAGTCCTGACAGGAGAAATGAAAAACTGTTTTTT.

By sample share, this clonotype is medium-sized. This chain connects TRBV5-1 to TRBJ2-5; TRBD1 or TRBD2 may be the D gene (6 bases each). Deletions cut 0 bases from V and 1 base from J, with 13 bases between. The germline V gene encodes CDR1 SGHRS and CDR2 YFSETQ. CDR3 length equals 16 residues. CDR3 in DNA: TGCGCCAGCAGCTTGGCGGGGGCCAAGACCCAAGAGACCCAGTACTTC. It translates to CASSLAGAKTQETQYF. Variable domain in full (rest from reference TRBV5-1 and TRBJ2-5): KAGVTQTPRYLIKTRGQQVTLSCSPISGHRSVSWYQQTPGQGLQFLFEYFSETQRNKGNFPGRFSGRQFSNSRSEMNVSTLELGDSALYLCASSLAGAKTQETQYFGPGTRLLVL.

Many counts were recorded for this clonotype. The chain couples TRBV5-1 to TRBJ1-1, with unresolved D. Germline V gives CDR1 SGHRS, CDR2 YFSETQ. The V end was cut by 1 base, the J end by 2 bases, with 15 bases between. This CDR3 contains 16 residues. This chain's CDR3 is CASSLQPTGSNTEAFF. CDR3 DNA sequence: TGCGCCAGCAGCTTGCAACCGACCGGTTCCAACACTGAAGCTTTCTTT.

This clonotype was recorded at least ten times. The chain uses TRBV3-1 and TRBJ2-5; 9 bases are a match to TRBD2. CDR3 length: 16 amino acids. V lost 4 bases to trimming and J lost 5 bases; unmatched junction nucleotides: 11. CDR1 is LGHDT and CDR2 is YNNKEL in the germline V gene (reference sequence). The DNA for the CDR3 is TGTGCCAGCAGCCCCGCTAGCGGGGCTCTTGGGGAGACCCAGTACTTC. The encoded protein is CASSPASGALGETQYF.

This clonotype was observed at least ten times. The chain is built from TRBV11-2 and TRBJ1-5; no clear D gene. Germline values: CDR1 SGHAT, CDR2 FQNNGV. Trimming removed 0 bases at V and 9 bases at J, with 9 bases between. This CDR3 is 13 amino acids long. DNA for the CDR3: TGTGCCAGCAGCTTAGACACAGCCTTGCCCCAGCATTTT. Translating gives CASSLDTALPQHF.

By share, this clonotype counts as medium-sized. This rearrangement joins TRBV12-3 or TRBV12-4 to TRBJ1-3; 7 nucleotides agree with TRBD1. The CDR3 has 17 residues. V trimming: 5 bases; J trimming: 9 bases; junction bases outside the gene matches: 19. CDR3: CASSPTLSYDRAGTIYF. As DNA, the CDR3 is TGTGCCAGCAGTCCAACCCTTTCTTACGACAGGGCGGGCACCATATATTTT.

The rearrangement links TRBV11-2 to TRBJ1-2, with 10 bases matching TRBD1. The V gene end was trimmed by 5 bases and the J gene end by 8 bases; junction bases not matched to a gene: 5. Germline V gives CDR1 SGHAT, CDR2 FQNNGV. The length of the CDR3 is 13 residues. The CDR3 DNA follows: TGTGCCAGCAGCCCGGGGACAGGGGAAGGCTACACCTTC. Protein: CASSPGTGEGYTF.

This clonotype was counted ten times or more. The chain's CDR3 is CSAAPGSGDSPLHF. The CDR3, as DNA: TGCAGTGCTGCACCGGGGTCAGGGGATTCACCCCTCCACTTT. This chain links TRBV20-1 with TRBJ1-6; possibly TRBD1 for D (6 bases). Germline V gene sequence: CDR1 DFQATT, CDR2 SNEGSKA (reference sequence). The germline V and J ends were trimmed by 5 bases and 8 bases, with 16 bases remaining between them. CDR3 length: 14 amino acids.

Many counts were recorded for this clonotype. CDR3: CASSWQTNTEAFF. The DNA for the CDR3 is TGTGCCAGCAGTTGGCAAACGAACACTGAAGCTTTCTTT. This chain uses TRBV27 with TRBJ1-1; D unresolved. V dropped 4 bases and J dropped 1 base, with 7 bases sitting between them. CDR3 size: 13 residues. The germline V gene has CDR1 MNHEY and CDR2 SMNVEV (reference sequence).

This clonotype appeared a few times. This chain links TRBV4-1 with TRBJ1-2, with TRBD1 as a possible D gene (5 bases). Trimming stripped 0 bases from V and 6 bases from J, with 14 bases between. The CDR3 has 15 amino acids. Germline V lookup: CDR1 MGHRA, CDR2 YSYEKL. CDR3 bases: TGCGCCAGCAGCCAAGATCATCCCAGGGCGAATGGCTACACCTTC. Translated, it gives CASSQDHPRANGYTF.

In its sample, this clonotype is medium-sized. V gene TRBV2 combines with J gene TRBJ1-5, with D tentatively TRBD1 (5 bases). This CDR3 has 14 residues. Deletions cut 8 bases from V and 5 bases from J, with 16 bases between. Germline-derived CDR1 and CDR2 are SNHLY and FYNNEI. The CDR3 spells CASQGANSHQPQHF. The CDR3 bases are TGTGCCAGCCAAGGGGCTAACAGCCATCAGCCCCAGCATTTT.

By proportion, this clonotype is medium-sized. V is TRBV7-7 and J is TRBJ2-1; the match to TRBD1 covers 10 bases. The CDR3 is 17 residues long. The junction had 14 bases not matched to a gene; V was cut back by 5 bases and J by 7 bases. Germline V gives CDR1 SSHAT, CDR2 FNYEAQ (reference sequence). The CDR3 DNA is TGTGCCAGCAGCCCCCTCGGGACAGGGGCGGGGATGAATGAGCAGTTCTTC. Translation: CASSPLGTGAGMNEQFF.

In its sample, this clonotype ranks as medium-sized. V and J are TRBV6-1 and TRBJ2-7; 9 bases align to TRBD2. Germline loops: CDR1 MNHNS, CDR2 SASEGT. The CDR3 has 15 amino acids. Trimming cost V 0 bases and J 0 bases; bases outside gene matches: 0. The CDR3 protein is CASSEASGGSYEQYF. For the CDR3, the DNA is TGTGCCAGCAGTGAAGCTAGCGGGGGCTCCTACGAGCAGTACTTC.

In its sample, this clonotype was seen many times. The V call is TRBV6-1, the J call TRBJ2-3; 12 bases are shared with TRBD1. With 2 bases clipped from V and 4 bases from J, the junction kept 4 bases outside the gene matches. There are 16 residues in the CDR3. Germline V CDR1 and CDR2: MNHNS, SASEGT. CDR3 residues: CASSERGTGGSDTQYF. CDR3 sequence (DNA): TGTGCCAGCAGTGAACGAGGGACAGGGGGCTCAGATACGCAGTATTTT.

This clonotype is deemed medium-sized (0.01 to 0.1%). This chain connects TRBV25-1 to TRBJ1-3; TRBD1 is a possible D gene (5 bases). Between the trimmed V and J ends, which lost 3 bases and 0 bases, there was a span of 15 bases. There are 17 residues in the CDR3. The germline V gene encodes CDR1 MGHDK and CDR2 SYGVNS. The CDR3, as DNA: TGTGCCAGCAGTGACCAGGACCGGGGCTACTCTGGAAACACCATATATTTT. It translates to CASSDQDRGYSGNTIYF.

This clonotype was seen many times. The V call is TRBV6-5, the J call TRBJ1-1; no clear D. Germline V gene lookup returns CDR1 MNHEY and CDR2 SVGAGI. The CDR3 extends over 16 amino acids. The V end was cut by 5 bases, the J end by 4 bases, with 20 bases between. The CDR3 is CASSNPPGLLVTEAFF. The DNA for the CDR3 is TGTGCCAGCAGTAACCCCCCGGGGTTGTTGGTCACTGAAGCTTTCTTT.

In this sample, this clonotype is medium-sized. The rearrangement uses TRBV6-5 and TRBJ2-5; D might be TRBD2 (6 bases). Deletions cut 7 bases from V and 5 bases from J, with 8 bases between. The CDR3 runs to 11 residues. Germline V gene sequence: CDR1 MNHEY, CDR2 SVGAGI. The CDR3 DNA reads as TGTGCCAGCACGGGGGTCGAGACCCAGTACTTC. Translating gives CASTGVETQYF.

This clonotype is termed medium-sized (0.01 to 0.1%). The CDR3 coding sequence is TGTGCCAGCAGCTTTTCGGGACAGGGGGTAACTGAAGCTTTCTTT. Amino acids: CASSFSGQGVTEAFF. This chain connects TRBV11-2 to TRBJ1-1; 11 positions match TRBD1. The CDR3 runs 15 residues. The junction had 5 bases not matched to a gene; V was cut back by 3 bases and J by 5 bases. Germline CDR1 SGHAT, CDR2 FQNNGV.

The chain links TRBV4-1 to TRBJ1-4, with D perhaps TRBD1 (5 bases). The CDR3 extends over 16 amino acids. Germline loops: CDR1 MGHRA, CDR2 YSYEKL. Trimming took off 1 base at V and 8 bases at J, with 17 bases between the two ends. DNA of the CDR3: TGCGCCAGCAGCCAAGTAGGGACCTATCTAGGGGAAAAACTGTTTTTT. As protein: CASSQVGTYLGEKLFF.

Sample share makes this clonotype medium-sized (0.01 to 0.1%). The V and J genes are TRBV12-3 or TRBV12-4 and TRBJ1-2; tentatively, D is TRBD1 (5 bases). This CDR3 has 14 residues. Trimming cost V 8 bases and J 5 bases, with 18 bases left between them. The CDR3 here is CASARGLRSYGYTF. Written as DNA, the CDR3 is TGTGCCAGCGCCCGGGGACTGCGAAGTTATGGCTACACCTTC.

Many counts were recorded for this clonotype. This rearrangement joins TRBV12-3 or TRBV12-4 to TRBJ1-5; TRBD1 matches at 9 bases. J gave up 4 bases and V 6 bases, and 4 bases lay outside the gene matches. The CDR3 is 14 amino acids. In DNA form, the CDR3 reads TGTGCCAGCAGCCCTGGGACAGGGAATCAGCCCCAGCATTTT. Translating it yields CASSPGTGNQPQHF.